What follows are 7 T cell receptor beta chains derived from one specimen sequenced in a study of blood T cell repertoires in COVID-19 (TCRdb year 2020). Library prep was done by the immunoSEQ multiplex PCR assay. As stored in TCRdb, this immuneACCESS dataset retains in-frame rearrangements with V and J assigned. A fraction of the clones does not appear; measured against another copy, unresolved V genes explain less than half of the discrepancy, and the remainder lacks a known reason. This sample comprises some 140,000 clones, about four fifths of them detected only once. The ten biggest clones cover 5% to 7% of the sample. Sequencing was carried out using PBMCs or T cells enriched from blood (not recorded which). Receptors were obtained from a man aged 40-55 years with acute COVID-19.

The chain recombines TRBV7-2 with TRBJ2-6; 7 positions match TRBD2. The germline CDR1 and CDR2 sequences are SGHTA and FQGNSA. J lost 1 base, V lost 5 bases, and 8 bases had no gene match. CDR3 size: 17 residues. Written as DNA, the CDR3 is TGTGCCAGCAGCCCCTGGGGGGGAGTTTCTGGGGCCAACGTCCTGACTTTC. This codes for CASSPWGGVSGANVLTF.

This rearrangement joins TRBV6-5 to TRBJ2-5; no reliable D call. V was shortened by 4 bases and J by 3 bases, with 9 bases between the two germline ends. Germline V gene sequence: CDR1 MNHEY, CDR2 SVGAGI. The CDR3 extends over 13 amino acids. The CDR3 DNA sequence: TGTGCCAGCAGTTCGAGTTTCAAAGAGACCCAGTACTTC. The encoded protein is CASSSSFKETQYF.

The V and J genes are TRBV5-4 and TRBJ1-3, with TRBD1 identical over 7 bases. The CDR3 contains 15 residues. Germline trimming cut 0 bases from V and 7 bases from J; bases unmatched to any gene: 7. CDR1 SGHNT and CDR2 YYREEE come from the germline V gene (reference sequence). The CDR3 coding sequence is TGTGCCAGCAGCTTGGATGGCACAGGGGCTAACACCATATATTTT. Protein: CASSLDGTGANTIYF.

The chain is built from TRBV19 and TRBJ1-2; 7 nucleotides match TRBD1. This CDR3 comprises 15 residues. Germline V gene lookup returns CDR1 LNHDA and CDR2 SQIVND (reference sequence). The junction had 6 bases not matched to a gene; V was cut back by 1 base and J by 4 bases. CDR3 region: CASSIGGGGGYGYTF. CDR3 sequence (DNA): TGTGCCAGTAGTATAGGAGGGGGCGGAGGCTATGGCTACACCTTC. Using reference TRBV19 and TRBJ1-2 for the parts outside the CDR3, the full variable domain is DGGITQSPKYLFRKEGQNVTLSCEQNLNHDAMYWYRQDPGQGLRLIYYSQIVNDFQKGDIAEGYSVSREKKESFPLTVTSAQKNPTAFYLCASSIGGGGGYGYTFGSGTRLTVV.

This chain joins TRBV6-2 or TRBV6-3 and TRBJ2-7, with 12 nucleotides matching TRBD2. Unmatched junction bases numbered 9, after V lost 6 bases and J lost 6 bases. Germline-derived CDR1 and CDR2 are MNHEY and SVGEGT. The CDR3 spans 15 residues. The CDR3 region has the DNA TGTGCCAGCAGCCGTGGACTAGCGGGACCACTCGAGCAGTACTTC. It encodes CASSRGLAGPLEQYF.

The chain couples TRBV13 to TRBJ2-7; the D is unclear. Germline V gene data show CDR1 as PRHDT and CDR2 as FYEKMQ (reference sequence). V was cut by 5 bases and J by 0 bases, with 8 bases left in between. The CDR3 is 13 amino acids. DNA of the CDR3: TGTGCCAGCAGCCCAGGTCTCTCCTACGAGCAGTACTTC. It encodes CASSPGLSYEQYF.

The V gene is TRBV15, the J gene TRBJ1-4, with TRBD1 matching over 7 bases. Germline V gene sequence: CDR1 LNHNV, CDR2 YYDKDF (reference sequence). With 0 bases clipped from V and 10 bases from J, the junction kept 5 bases outside the gene matches. The CDR3 has 14 residues. The CDR3: CATSREPGQPKLFF. The CDR3 DNA reads as TGTGCCACCAGCAGAGAACCGGGACAGCCAAAACTGTTTTTT.